The 18 T cell receptor beta chains reported below all come from one sample, sequenced in a study of blood T cell repertoires in COVID-19. Clones were read by immunoSEQ multiplex PCR, and TCRdb kept only the in-frame ones, dropping some. The table lists just over 250,000 clones, about 88% of them singletons. The sample comprised PBMCs or T cells enriched from blood (not recorded which). The receptor set was obtained from a man aged 25-40 years with acute COVID-19.

V and J are TRBV6-5 and TRBJ1-4, with 9 bases that match TRBD1. CDR1 MNHEY and CDR2 SVGAGI come from the germline V gene. This CDR3 is 15 amino acids long. V was pared by 7 bases and J by 4 bases, with 7 bases of the junction left unmatched. The chain's CDR3 is CASKDRGALNEKLFF. CDR3 DNA: TGTGCCAGCAAAGACAGGGGGGCCCTTAATGAAAAACTGTTTTTT.

The chain links TRBV19 to TRBJ2-3; TRBD1 matches 9 bases. The CDR3 runs to 15 residues. Germline loops: CDR1 LNHDA, CDR2 SQIVND (reference sequence). V trimming: 6 bases; J trimming: 4 bases; junction bases outside the gene matches: 8. Here the CDR3 reads CASRVPGQGSDTQYF. CDR3 nucleotide sequence: TGTGCCAGTAGGGTTCCGGGACAGGGATCAGATACGCAGTATTTT. The entire variable domain, with the rest obtained from reference TRBV19 and TRBJ2-3, is as follows: DGGITQSPKYLFRKEGQNVTLSCEQNLNHDAMYWYRQDPGQGLRLIYYSQIVNDFQKGDIAEGYSVSREKKESFPLTVTSAQKNPTAFYLCASRVPGQGSDTQYFGPGTRLTVL.

The rearrangement links TRBV12-3 or TRBV12-4 to TRBJ2-1; perhaps TRBD2 as D (6 bases). Deletions cut 8 bases from V and 1 base from J, with 9 bases between. The CDR3 covers 13 residues. The CDR3 nucleotides are TGTGCCAGCCGGGACTTTTCCTACAATGAGCAGTTCTTC. Encoded protein: CASRDFSYNEQFF.

The chain joins TRBV11-3 to TRBJ1-5; D is uncertain. Trimming cost V 3 bases and J 5 bases, with 8 bases left between them. The length of the CDR3 is 13 residues. Germline lookup yields CDR1 SGHNT and CDR2 YENEEA. In DNA form, the CDR3 reads TGTGCCAGCAGCTTGAAGAGAGATCAGCCCCAGCATTTT. It encodes CASSLKRDQPQHF.

The J gene is TRBJ1-5, the V gene TRBV6-2 or TRBV6-3; D is undetermined. CDR3 length: 15 amino acids. Germline V gene lookup returns CDR1 MNHEY and CDR2 SVGEGT. Trimming took off 7 bases at V and 0 bases at J, with 13 bases between the two ends. CDR3 bases: TGTGCCAGCACCCCCGCTCAGTTTAGCAATCAGCCCCAGCATTTT. The encoded protein is CASTPAQFSNQPQHF.

The chain combines TRBV12-3 or TRBV12-4 with TRBJ1-1; 7 nucleotides match TRBD1. With 7 bases clipped from V and 7 bases from J, the junction kept 9 bases outside the gene matches. The CDR3 is 13 residues long. The chain's CDR3 is CASNYRDSDEAFF. The CDR3 region has the DNA TGTGCCAGCAATTACCGGGACAGCGATGAAGCTTTCTTT.

This clone was recorded only once. The chain links TRBV28 to TRBJ1-2; D is ambiguous. V gave up 6 bases and J gave up 0 bases, with 11 bases separating them. Looked up from germline, CDR1 is MDHEN and CDR2 is SYDVKM. The CDR3 consists of 14 residues. The CDR3 DNA sequence: TGTGCCAGCAGACCCCCGGGATCTAACTATGGCTACACCTTC. Protein: CASRPPGSNYGYTF.

This clone was seen only once. The chain employs TRBV4-3 and TRBJ2-2; 10 bases agree with TRBD2. Unmatched junction bases numbered 7, after V lost 0 bases and J lost 0 bases. CDR3 length: 19 amino acids. Per germline, CDR1 LGHNA and CDR2 YSLEER. In nucleotides, the CDR3 is TGCGCCAGCAGCCAAGACGAACTAGCGGGATTCGCGAACACCGGGGAGCTGTTTTTT. Protein product: CASSQDELAGFANTGELFF.

The V call is TRBV6-4, the J call TRBJ2-1; 10 nucleotides agree with TRBD2. This CDR3 region has 15 residues. With V trimmed by 6 bases and J by 8 bases, 10 bases remained unmatched. Germline V lookup: CDR1 MRHNA, CDR2 SNTAGT. The CDR3 here is CASRGASGRGDEQFF. Here the CDR3 DNA reads TGTGCCAGCAGAGGGGCTAGCGGGAGAGGGGATGAGCAGTTCTTC.

A remark on this clone: The junction and the germline gene differ at one end; a read error may be behind it. The V and J genes are TRBV5-1 and TRBJ2-3; 13 bases fit TRBD2. The CDR3 loop spans 18 amino acids. Germline-derived CDR1 and CDR2 are SGHRS and YFSETQ. This chain's CDR3 is CASSLIGLAGVSADTQYF. The CDR3, as DNA: TGTGCCAGCAGCTTAATAGGACTAGCGGGAGTCAGTGCAGATACGCAGTATTTT.

The chain couples TRBV24-1 to TRBJ2-1; 9 nucleotides line up with TRBD2. CDR1 and CDR2 (germline): KGHDR, SFDVKD. The CDR3 has 17 amino acids. Trimming at V came to 3 bases and at J to 6 bases, leaving 11 bases not matched to a gene. In nucleotides, the CDR3 is TGTGCCACCAGTGATGGGTACTCCGGGACTAGCCGCAATGAGCAGTTCTTC. This sequence encodes CATSDGYSGTSRNEQFF.

The chain joins TRBV6-1 to TRBJ1-5; 8 bases are shared with TRBD1. The germline CDR1 and CDR2 sequences are MNHNS and SASEGT. The CDR3 contains 17 residues. V dropped 4 bases and J dropped 0; count of bases not matched to a gene: 8. The CDR3: CASSASDRGNSNQPQHF. In nucleotides, the CDR3 is TGTGCCAGCAGTGCTTCCGACAGGGGCAATAGCAATCAGCCCCAGCATTTT.

Here the CDR3 DNA reads TGTGCCAGTAGGGGACAGCTCTATGGCTACACCTTC. Translation: CASRGQLYGYTF. The rearrangement links TRBV28 to TRBJ1-2; 7 bases match TRBD1. The CDR3 extends over 12 amino acids. Per the germline V gene, CDR1 is MDHEN and CDR2 is SYDVKM. V was pared by 9 bases and J by 4 bases, with 5 bases of the junction left unmatched.

This clone was seen more than once but under ten times. The chain recombines TRBV11-2 with TRBJ1-2; TRBD1 agrees at 9 bases. Germline CDR1 SGHAT, CDR2 FQNNGV. The V and J ends lost 5 bases and 6 bases, in that order; junction bases with no gene match: 7. The CDR3 consists of 14 residues. DNA for the CDR3: TGTGCCAGCAGCCGGGACAGGGTCTCTGATGGCTACACCTTC. Encoded protein: CASSRDRVSDGYTF. Together with reference TRBV11-2 and TRBJ1-2, the CDR3 gives the full variable domain: EAGVAQSPRYKIIEKRQSVAFWCNPISGHATLYWYQQILGQGPKLLIQFQNNGVVDDSQLPKDRFSAERLKGVDSTLKIQPAKLEDSAVYLCASSRDRVSDGYTFGSGTRLTVV.

This sequence joins TRBV24-1 and TRBJ2-3, with 8 nucleotides matching TRBD2. The CDR3 is 19 amino acids. After removal of 3 bases from V and 4 bases from J, the junction contained 17 bases not matched to a gene. CDR1 and CDR2 from the germline V gene are KGHDR and SFDVKD. DNA for the CDR3: TGTGCCACCAGTGATCGAGCGGGGGACACTTACAACCATCCAGATACGCAGTATTTT. Its protein product is CATSDRAGDTYNHPDTQYF.

The chain is built from TRBV7-2 and TRBJ2-1; the match to TRBD2 covers 15 bases. Germline CDR1 reads SGHTA; CDR2 reads FQGNSA. Germline trimming cut 3 bases from V and 9 bases from J; bases unmatched to any gene: 3. The CDR3 extends over 15 amino acids. For the CDR3, the DNA is TGTGCCAGCAGCTTGGGACTAGCGGGAGGTATTGAGCAGTTCTTC. It encodes CASSLGLAGGIEQFF.

As to this clone: Its ends do not fully match the called genes, so a read error is possible. The rearrangement joins TRBV5-1 to TRBJ1-1; D possibly corresponds to TRBD1 (5 bases). The germline V gene has CDR1 SGHRS and CDR2 YFSETQ. There are 13 residues in the CDR3. CDR3 sequence (DNA): TGTGCCAGCAGCCATGGAGACAGCGGGAAAGCTTTCTTT. Amino acid sequence: CASSHGDSGKAFF.

This clone showed up just once. The rearrangement uses TRBV5-5 and TRBJ1-3; D gene unclear. V shed 1 base and J shed 2 bases, with 7 bases lying between them. Germline V gene sequence: CDR1 SGHKS, CDR2 YYEKEE (reference sequence). This CDR3 comprises 14 residues. The CDR3 coding sequence is TGTGCCAGCAGCTTGAACAGTCCTGGAAACACCATATATTTT. It translates to CASSLNSPGNTIYF. Supplemented by reference TRBV5-5 and TRBJ1-3, the full variable domain reads DAGVTQSPTHLIKTRGQQVTLRCSPISGHKSVSWYQQVLGQGPQFIFQYYEKEERGRGNFPDRFSARQFPNYSSELNVNALLLGDSALYLCASSLNSPGNTIYFGEGSWLTVV.